The T cell receptor (beta chain) under discussion was sequenced for a study of blood T cells in healthy people across ages. General observations from the study: It was found that TCR beta diversity correlated strongly with the percentage of naive T cells. Lack of knowledge of donor CMV status possibly confounded expanded clonotype changes. Relative to aged donors, long-lived donors carried more naive CD4+ cells and displayed higher diversity.

The CDR3 runs 15 residues. V lost 0 bases and J 3 bases, leaving 10 bases between the germline ends. Germline CDR1 is SEHNR and CDR2 is FQNEAQ (reference sequence). A remark on this clonotype: The antigen remains unidentified.

For the second PCR, which ran for roughly 6 to 12 cycles, a sample-barcoded 5' primer and a J-beta primer mix were used. TCRdb used MiXCR to reprocess the 5' RACE reads, holding one entry per CDR3 protein. The sample records 710,000 or so distinct CDR3 sequences, 22% being singletons. Isolating PBMCs gave at least 6 million of these cells per sample. The V and J genes are TRBV7-9 and TRBJ2-3; possibly TRBD1 for D (5 bases). The TCR was taken from a man aged 65 to 79 in good health. Input material: blood. CDR3 coding DNA: TGTGCCAGCAGCTTAGCGGGTAGGGGAACAGATACGCAGTATTTT. Protein sequence: CASSLAGRGTDTQYF.